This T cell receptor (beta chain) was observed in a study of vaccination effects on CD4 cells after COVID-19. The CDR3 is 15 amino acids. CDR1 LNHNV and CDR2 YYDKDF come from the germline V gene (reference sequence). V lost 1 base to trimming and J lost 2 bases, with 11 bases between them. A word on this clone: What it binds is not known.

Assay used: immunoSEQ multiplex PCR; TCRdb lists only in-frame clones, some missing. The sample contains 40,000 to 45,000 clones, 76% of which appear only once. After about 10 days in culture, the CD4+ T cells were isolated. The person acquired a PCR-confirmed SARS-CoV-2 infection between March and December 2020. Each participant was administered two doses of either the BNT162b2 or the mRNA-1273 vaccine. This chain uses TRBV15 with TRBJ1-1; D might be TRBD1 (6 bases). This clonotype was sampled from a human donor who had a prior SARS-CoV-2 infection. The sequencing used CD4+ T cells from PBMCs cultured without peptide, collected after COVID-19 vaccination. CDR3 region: CATSRGGGPNTEAFF. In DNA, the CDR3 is TGTGCCACCAGCAGAGGTGGGGGGCCCAACACTGAAGCTTTCTTT.